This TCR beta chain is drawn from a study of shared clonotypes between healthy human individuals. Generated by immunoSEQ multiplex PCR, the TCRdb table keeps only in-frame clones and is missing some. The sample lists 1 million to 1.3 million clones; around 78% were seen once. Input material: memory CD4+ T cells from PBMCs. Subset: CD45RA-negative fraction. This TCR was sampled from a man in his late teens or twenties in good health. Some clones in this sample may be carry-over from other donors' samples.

The CDR3 region is CASSLVSGSHNEQFF. DNA for the CDR3: TGCGCCAGCAGCCTTGTATCCGGGAGCCACAATGAGCAGTTCTTC. This chain connects TRBV5-1 to TRBJ2-1; tentative D call: TRBD2 (6 bases). Deletions cut 4 bases from V and 5 bases from J, with 16 bases between. This CDR3 is built from 15 residues. CDR1 is SGHRS and CDR2 is YFSETQ in the germline V gene.